This T cell receptor (beta chain) was captured in a study of T cell responses to AZD1222 COVID-19 vaccine (dated by TCRdb to the early 2020s). Describing the broader study: A total of approximately 240 trial participants underwent TCR sequencing, of whom 200 to 220 had received two doses of AZD1222 and approximately 26 had received two doses of the MenACWY control vaccine. Trial participants were enrolled by age into 18-55, 56-69 and 70-plus year subgroups, with approximately 150, 28 and 58 TCR-sequenced participants respectively.

What the authors observed across the whole study: Epitopes outside the regions mutated in the B.1.351 and B.1.1.7 variants were reportedly recognized by nearly half of the unique spike-specific TCRs. In the small 56-69-year group, the increase in depth fell short of significance, most likely because of low power. No day 14 peak-response samples were available, so repertoires were characterized only after the peak T cell response. Most participants were white British and females outnumbered males, and the authors suggested that clonal diversity may have been underestimated. Spike-specific TCR breadth and depth rose significantly after two AZD1222 doses compared with day 0 and with MenACWY recipients. The vaccine-associated CD4 TCRs covered the entire spike protein, and the dominant responses fell in regions 160-218 and 743-854. Conclusions about previously exposed vaccinees are limited because only six or seven AZD1222 recipients were SARS-CoV-2 seropositive at baseline.

Points on this clone: What this receptor recognizes is not known. Base qualities are missing; no much larger clone stands one base away.

The CDR3 regions of human TCRbeta chains were subjected to immunosequencing. The published analysis was carried out like this. TCRs in the repertoires were compared against a reference library of SARS-CoV-2-specific TCRs that had been generated with the MIRA antigen-specificity platform. Breadth was defined as the fraction of unique TCRs that were SARS-CoV-2-associated. Depth was defined as the fraction of total T cells that were SARS-CoV-2-associated. Each spike-specific TCR was assigned to its reactive spike region and to a CD4 or CD8 class using the MIRA data. Log10-transformed breadth and depth values were compared by one-way ANOVA with Sidak's multiple comparisons tests. TCRdb mirrors the immuneACCESS table, restricted to in-frame sequences. Some clones are absent from its copies; in checked studies, under half trace to an unresolved V gene, and the reason for the others is unknown. V, J and clone size derive from that table, while D and trimming were established from the DNA sequence. A total of around 84,000 clones appear in this sample, approximately 90% of them only once. 5.5% to 9% of the sample lies in the top ten.

The sample's time point, from its label and the paper: baseline before first vaccination. The sample's treatment or condition label is to be understood as: meningococcal conjugate vaccine given as trial control. Vaccinee samples were obtained from the UK trials COV001 and COV002, which included a single-blind randomized controlled phase 2/3 trial of AZD1222 (ChAdOx1 nCoV-19) in healthy adults. For TCRbeta chain sequencing, PBMC samples from trial participants were taken at day 0 and at day 28 after the second dose. As encoded in the germline V gene (reference sequence), CDR1 is SGHKS while CDR2 is YYEKEE. Counted from cysteine to phenylalanine, this CDR3 has 14 amino acids. Only CDR3 DNA remains: 42 bases, in frame from the first base. Germline trimming amounts to 4 bases on V and 4 bases on J, with 5 as the count of junction bases outside the gene matches.

This receptor was taken from an adult in good health. This receptor chain uses TRBV5-5 and TRBJ1-3, and 7 bases in between align with TRBD1. This material consisted of peripheral blood, taken on day 0 of MenACWY control vaccination. The CDR3 has the sequence CASSQQGPGNTIYF. The nucleotide sequence reads as follows: TGTGCCAGCAGCCAACAGGGGCCGGGAAACACCATATATTTT.